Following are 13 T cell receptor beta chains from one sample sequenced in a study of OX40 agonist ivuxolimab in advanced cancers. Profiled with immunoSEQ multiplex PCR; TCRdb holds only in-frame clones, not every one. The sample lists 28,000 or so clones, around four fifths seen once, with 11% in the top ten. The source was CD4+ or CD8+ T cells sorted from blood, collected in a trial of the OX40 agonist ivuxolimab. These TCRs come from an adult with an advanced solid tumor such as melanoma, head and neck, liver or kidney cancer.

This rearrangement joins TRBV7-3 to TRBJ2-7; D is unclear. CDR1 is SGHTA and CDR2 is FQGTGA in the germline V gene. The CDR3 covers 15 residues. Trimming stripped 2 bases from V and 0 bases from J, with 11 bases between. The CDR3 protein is CASSLVAGTSYEQYF. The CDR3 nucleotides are TGTGCCAGCAGCTTAGTTGCAGGTACCTCCTACGAGCAGTACTTC.

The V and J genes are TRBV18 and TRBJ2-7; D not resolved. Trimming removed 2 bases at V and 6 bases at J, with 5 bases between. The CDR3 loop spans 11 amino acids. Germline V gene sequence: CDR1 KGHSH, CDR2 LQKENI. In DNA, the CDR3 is TGTGCCAGCTCACCAAACAGCGAGCAGTACTTC. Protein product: CASSPNSEQYF.

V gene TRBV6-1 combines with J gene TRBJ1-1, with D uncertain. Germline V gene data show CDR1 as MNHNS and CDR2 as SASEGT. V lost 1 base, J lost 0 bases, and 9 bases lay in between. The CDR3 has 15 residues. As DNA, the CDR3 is TGTGCCAGCAGTGAAGAGTGGAGTCTGAACACTGAAGCTTTCTTT. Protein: CASSEEWSLNTEAFF.

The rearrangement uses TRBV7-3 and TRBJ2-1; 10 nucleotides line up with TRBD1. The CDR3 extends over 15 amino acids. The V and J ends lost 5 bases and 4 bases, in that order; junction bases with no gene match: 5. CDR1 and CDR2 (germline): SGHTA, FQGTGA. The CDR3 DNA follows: TGTGCCAGCAGCGAGCCGGGACAGGGGTACAATGAGCAGTTCTTC. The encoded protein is CASSEPGQGYNEQFF.

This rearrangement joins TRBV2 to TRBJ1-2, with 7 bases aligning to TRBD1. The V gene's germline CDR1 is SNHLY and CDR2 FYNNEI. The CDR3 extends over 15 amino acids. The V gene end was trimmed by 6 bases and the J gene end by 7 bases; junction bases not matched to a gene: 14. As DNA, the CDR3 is TGTGCCAGCAGCTTAGGCCTAAGAGGGGGCTCTGGCTACACCTTC. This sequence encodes CASSLGLRGGSGYTF.

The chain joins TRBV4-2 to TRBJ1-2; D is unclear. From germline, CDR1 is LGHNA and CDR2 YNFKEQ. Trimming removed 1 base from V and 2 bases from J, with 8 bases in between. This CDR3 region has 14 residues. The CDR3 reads CASSQALGNYGYTF. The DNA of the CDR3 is TGTGCCAGCAGCCAAGCTCTGGGCAACTATGGCTACACCTTC.

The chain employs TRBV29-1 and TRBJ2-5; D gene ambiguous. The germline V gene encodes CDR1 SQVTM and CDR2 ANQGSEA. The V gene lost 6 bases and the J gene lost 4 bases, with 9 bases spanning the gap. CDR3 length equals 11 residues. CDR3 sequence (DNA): TGCAGCGTGAGCCAACCAGAGACCCAGTACTTC. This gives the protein CSVSQPETQYF.

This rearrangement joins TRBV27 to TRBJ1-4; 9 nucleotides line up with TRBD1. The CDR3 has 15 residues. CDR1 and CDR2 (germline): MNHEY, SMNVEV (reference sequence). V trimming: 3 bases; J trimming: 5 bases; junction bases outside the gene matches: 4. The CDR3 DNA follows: TGTGCCAGCAGTTTCGGGACAGGGTTCAATGAAAAACTGTTTTTT. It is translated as CASSFGTGFNEKLFF.

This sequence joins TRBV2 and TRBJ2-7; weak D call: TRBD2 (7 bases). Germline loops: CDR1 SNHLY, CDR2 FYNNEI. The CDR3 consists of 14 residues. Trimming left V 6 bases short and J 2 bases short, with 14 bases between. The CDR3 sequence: CASRPGGLPYEQYF. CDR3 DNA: TGTGCCAGCAGACCGGGGGGCCTCCCCTACGAGCAGTACTTC.

CDR3 nucleotides: TGTGCCAGCTTCCCGGCGGGAAAAGAGACCCAGTACTTC. It encodes CASFPAGKETQYF. V usage is TRBV18 and J usage is TRBJ2-5, with TRBD2 as a possible D gene (6 bases). There are 13 residues in the CDR3. Germline CDR1 and CDR2: KGHSH and LQKENI. V dropped 7 bases and J dropped 3 bases, with 12 bases sitting between them.

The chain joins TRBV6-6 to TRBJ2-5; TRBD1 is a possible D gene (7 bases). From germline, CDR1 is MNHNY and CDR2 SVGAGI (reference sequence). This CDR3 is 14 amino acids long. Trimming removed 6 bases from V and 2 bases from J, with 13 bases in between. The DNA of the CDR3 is TGTGCCAGCAGCCGCGGGACAGAACAAGAGACCCAGTACTTC. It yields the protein CASSRGTEQETQYF.

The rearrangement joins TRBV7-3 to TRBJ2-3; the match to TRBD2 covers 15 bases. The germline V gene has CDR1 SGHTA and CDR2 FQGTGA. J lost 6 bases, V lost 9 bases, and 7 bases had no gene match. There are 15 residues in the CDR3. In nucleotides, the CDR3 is TGTGCCAGTGAACCCGGGACTAGCGGGGGGGATACGCAGTATTTT. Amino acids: CASEPGTSGGDTQYF.

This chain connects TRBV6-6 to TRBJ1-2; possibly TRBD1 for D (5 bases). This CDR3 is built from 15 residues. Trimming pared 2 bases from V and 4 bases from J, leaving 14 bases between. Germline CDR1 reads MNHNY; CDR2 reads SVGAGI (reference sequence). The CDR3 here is CASSYGREGPYGYTF. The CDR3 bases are TGTGCCAGCAGTTACGGCAGGGAGGGCCCCTATGGCTACACCTTC.